This TCR beta chain was sequenced during a study of blood T cell repertoires in COVID-19. Study summary: There were acute and convalescent COVID-19 samples, and they came from the United States, Italy and Spain.

Per the study methods: Nucleated cell number was recorded as an estimate derived from reference gene primer amplification. TCRdb's copy holds only in-frame clones and misses some; the assay was immunoSEQ multiplex PCR. V and J calls and clone size are given by that table; D and trimming were obtained from the DNA. Of a few hundred thousand clones listed, 85% to 90% are singletons. This TCR derives from a woman in her forties or fifties with active or convalescent COVID-19. The specimen was peripheral blood.

This CDR3 is CASSPHPLTGVFF. The CDR3 bases are TGTGCCAGCAGCCCCCACCCCCTTACAGGGGTGTTTTTT. The genes are TRBV2 and TRBJ1-4, with TRBD1 matching over 7 bases. CDR3 size: 13 residues. J lost 15 bases, V lost 6 bases, and 13 bases had no gene match. The germline CDR1 and CDR2 sequences are SNHLY and FYNNEI.